These 11 T cell receptor beta chains were all obtained from the same sample, sequenced in a study of blood T cell repertoires in COVID-19. Sequenced by immunoSEQ multiplex PCR; TCRdb stores in-frame clones only, minus some. The table lists 250,000 to 400,000 clones, about 91% of them singletons. Sequenced material: peripheral blood. The receptors here all came from a woman younger than 45 with COVID-19, enrolled during active disease.

The chain has TRBV11-3 and TRBJ1-2; 7 nucleotides line up with TRBD1. Germline V CDR1 and CDR2: SGHNT, YENEEA. The CDR3 contains 15 residues. The trim removed 5 bases at V and 3 bases at J, leaving 9 bases unmatched. CDR3 nucleotide sequence: TGTGCCAGCAGCCCAGGGGGTTGGTGGGACTATGGCTACACCTTC. Protein sequence: CASSPGGWWDYGYTF.

The V gene is TRBV19, the J gene TRBJ1-3; 7 bases agree with TRBD1. V dropped 5 bases and J dropped 2; count of bases not matched to a gene: 3. Germline CDR1 LNHDA, CDR2 SQIVND (reference sequence). The CDR3 is made up of 14 amino acids. The CDR3 sequence: CASSPGTAGNTIYF. CDR3 nucleotide sequence: TGTGCCAGTAGTCCAGGGACAGCTGGAAACACCATATATTTT.

The rearrangement joins TRBV5-5 to TRBJ1-4, with D unresolved. V lost 4 bases to trimming and J lost 10 bases, with 11 bases between them. The CDR3 has 12 amino acids. Germline V CDR1 and CDR2: SGHKS, YYEKEE (reference sequence). The CDR3 bases are TGTGCCAGCAGCCTGGCGGGAGGAAAACTGTTTTTT. Residues: CASSLAGGKLFF.

V and J are TRBV19 and TRBJ2-1; no firm D call. Per germline, CDR1 LNHDA and CDR2 SQIVND (reference sequence). CDR3 length: 12 amino acids. The V end was cut by 6 bases, the J end by 5 bases, with 8 bases between. CDR3 sequence (DNA): TGTGCCAGTAGGGTACATGACAATGAGCAGTTCTTC. It specifies CASRVHDNEQFF.

With regard to this clone: The sample carries other DNA sequences with the same CDR3. The chain uses TRBV14 and TRBJ1-2, with 7 bases identical to TRBD1. The germline CDR1 and CDR2 sequences are SGHDN and FVKESK. The CDR3 has 13 amino acids. J lost 2 bases, V lost 3 bases, and 0 bases had no gene match. The DNA for the CDR3 is TGTGCCAGCAGCCAGGGACAGAACTATGGCTACACCTTC. Its protein product is CASSQGQNYGYTF.

The rearrangement links TRBV7-6 to TRBJ2-2, with D possibly being TRBD2 (7 bases). Germline V lookup: CDR1 SGHVS, CDR2 FNYEAQ. The V and J ends lost 2 bases and 5 bases respectively, with 15 bases between them. The CDR3 extends over 16 amino acids. DNA of the CDR3: TGTGCCAGCAGCTTATCGCCGGGGGGCGGGACCGGGGAGCTGTTTTTT. It codes for CASSLSPGGGTGELFF.

The rearrangement links TRBV2 to TRBJ1-1; D gene ambiguous. Trimming pared 9 bases from V and 0 bases from J, leaving 8 bases between. CDR1 is SNHLY, CDR2 FYNNEI, per germline. This CDR3 has 12 amino acids. CDR3 nucleotide sequence: TGTGCCAGTGATGAGTTGAACACTGAAGCTTTCTTT. Amino acid sequence: CASDELNTEAFF. Drawing the rest from reference TRBV2 and TRBJ1-1, the complete variable domain is EPEVTQTPSHQVTQMGQEVILRCVPISNHLYFYWYRQILGQKVEFLVSFYNNEISEKSEIFDDQFSVERPDGSNFTLKIRSTKLEDSAMYFCASDELNTEAFFGQGTRLTVV.

V is TRBV5-6 and J is TRBJ2-7; 14 nucleotides agree with TRBD2. Germline trimming cut 4 bases from V and 10 bases from J; bases unmatched to any gene: 7. There are 14 residues in the CDR3. The V gene's germline CDR1 is SGHDT and CDR2 YYEEEE. CDR3 protein: CASSPGLAGGPQYV. The CDR3 DNA reads TGTGCCAGCAGCCCCGGACTAGCGGGGGGCCCTCAGTACGTC.

The chain carries TRBV3-1 (or the pseudogene TRBV3-2) and TRBJ1-2, with D possibly TRBD1 on 5 matching bases. The V end lost 8 bases, the J end lost 2 bases, and 12 bases lay between the germline ends. CDR1 LGHDT and CDR2 YNNKEL come from the germline V gene (reference sequence). This CDR3 is built from 13 residues. CDR3: CASAPGGNYGYTF. Here the CDR3 DNA reads TGTGCCAGCGCCCCCGGGGGGAACTATGGCTACACCTTC.

This chain connects TRBV7-9 to TRBJ1-3, with TRBD1 identical over 8 bases. CDR1 is SEHNR and CDR2 is FQNEAQ in the germline V gene (reference sequence). V lost 4 bases, J lost 2 bases, and 4 bases stayed unmatched. CDR3 length equals 15 residues. As DNA, the CDR3 is TGTGCCAGCAGCTATACAGGGGGGACTGGAAACACCATATATTTT. Encoded protein: CASSYTGGTGNTIYF.

Points on this clone: Other nucleotide sequences from this sample produce the same CDR3. V gene TRBV7-2 combines with J gene TRBJ2-5; no clear D gene. The CDR3 is 11 amino acids. The germline V gene encodes CDR1 SGHTA and CDR2 FQGNSA. Deletions cut 3 bases from V and 5 bases from J, with 4 bases between. The CDR3 nucleotides read TGTGCCAGCAGCTTCACTGAGACCCAGTACTTC. This codes for CASSFTETQYF.